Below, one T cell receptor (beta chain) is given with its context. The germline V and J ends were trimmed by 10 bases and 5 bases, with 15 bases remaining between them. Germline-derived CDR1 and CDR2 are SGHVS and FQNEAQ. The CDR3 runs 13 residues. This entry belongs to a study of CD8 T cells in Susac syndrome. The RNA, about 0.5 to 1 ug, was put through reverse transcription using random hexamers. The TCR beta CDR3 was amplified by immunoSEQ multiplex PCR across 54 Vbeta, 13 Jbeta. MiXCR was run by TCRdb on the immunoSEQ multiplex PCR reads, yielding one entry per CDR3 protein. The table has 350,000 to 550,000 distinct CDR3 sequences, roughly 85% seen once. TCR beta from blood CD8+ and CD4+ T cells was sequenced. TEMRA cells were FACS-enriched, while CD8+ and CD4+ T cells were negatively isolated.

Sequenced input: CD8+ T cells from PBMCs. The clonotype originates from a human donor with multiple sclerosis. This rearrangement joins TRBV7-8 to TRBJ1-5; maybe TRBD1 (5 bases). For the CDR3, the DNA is TGTGCCACCCGGAGCAGGGACGATCAGCCCCAGCATTTT. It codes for CATRSRDDQPQHF.